Given below is one T cell receptor (beta chain) in context. Trimming left V 0 bases short and J 1 base short, with 9 bases between. Germline V CDR1 and CDR2: SGHTA, FQGNSA. The CDR3 has 15 residues. The sample originates from a study of blood T cell repertoires in COVID-19. TCRdb keeps only in-frame clones here, not all; method: immunoSEQ multiplex PCR. The sample shows 250,000 or so clones, around 90% of them seen only once. Patients in Seattle were enrolled during active infection, then followed longitudinally. This chain joins TRBV7-2 and TRBJ1-2, with unresolved D. The specimen was peripheral blood. This receptor was obtained from a man in his thirties or forties with COVID-19, enrolled during active disease. The CDR3, as DNA: TGTGCCAGCAGCTTAGCGGGCATTAATAACTATGGCTACACCTTC. Its protein is CASSLAGINNYGYTF. The complete variable domain, with remaining parts taken from reference TRBV7-2 and TRBJ1-2, reads GAGVSQSPSNKVTEKGKDVELRCDPISGHTALYWYRQSLGQGLEFLIYFQGNSAPDKSGLPSDRFSAERTGGSVSTLTIQRTQQEDSAVYLCASSLAGINNYGYTFGSGTRLTVV.